The 19 T cell receptor beta chains listed next were all sequenced from one sample in a study of T cells in Graves' hyperthyroidism and ophthalmopathy. TCR beta CDR3 sequences were amplified from RNA transcripts. HTBI primers drove first-round RT-PCR of the TCR CDR3. TCRdb redid the calling of the multiplex PCR reads with MiXCR, one entry per CDR3 protein. The table shows a few hundred thousand distinct CDR3 sequences, with about 25% occurring only once. The material sequenced was blood. All receptors come from a man aged 45-65 years with Graves' hyperthyroidism.

The chain recombines TRBV5-1 with TRBJ2-7; 8 positions agree with TRBD2. This CDR3 is 14 amino acids long. Germline lookup yields CDR1 SGHRS and CDR2 YFSETQ. V lost 4 bases, J lost 3 bases, and 6 bases stayed unmatched. CDR3 loop: CASSLSGSGYEQYF. The CDR3 coding sequence is TGCGCCAGCAGCCTAAGCGGGAGTGGCTACGAGCAGTACTTC.

This clonotype was detected ten times or more. The chain employs TRBV3-1 and TRBJ2-5; perhaps TRBD2 as D (5 bases). CDR1 is LGHDT and CDR2 is YNNKEL in the germline V gene (reference sequence). V lost 4 bases to trimming and J lost 1 base, with 13 bases between them. The CDR3 is made up of 15 amino acids. This CDR3 reads CASSLFTGFQETQYF. The CDR3 DNA reads TGTGCCAGCAGCCTTTTTACGGGGTTCCAAGAGACCCAGTACTTC.

The chain uses TRBV11-1 and TRBJ2-7, with a possible D match to TRBD2 (5 bases). The germline CDR1 and CDR2 sequences are SGHAT and FQDESV (reference sequence). Trimming left V 5 bases short and J 2 bases short, with 13 bases between. This CDR3 comprises 14 residues. The CDR3, as DNA: TGTGCCAGCAGCCCCGGACTGGCTACCTACGAGCAGTACTTC. This sequence encodes CASSPGLATYEQYF. Together with reference TRBV11-1 and TRBJ2-7, the CDR3 gives the full variable domain: EAEVAQSPRYKITEKSQAVAFWCDPISGHATLYWYRQILGQGPELLVQFQDESVVDDSQLPKDRFSAERLKGVDSTLKIQPAELGDSAMYLCASSPGLATYEQYFGPGTRLTVT.

V gene TRBV20-1 combines with J gene TRBJ2-7, with D possibly being TRBD2 (6 bases). V lost 6 bases to trimming and J lost 6 bases, with 18 bases between them. Germline CDR1 and CDR2: DFQATT and SNEGSKA (reference sequence). This CDR3 spans 13 amino acids. Written as DNA, the CDR3 is TGCAGTGCCCCTAAGGGGCAGGGAGGCGAGCAGTACTTC. Translation gives CSAPKGQGGEQYF.

The chain links TRBV19 to TRBJ2-1; a possible D gene is TRBD1 (6 bases). This CDR3 has 15 amino acids. Germline assignment: CDR1 LNHDA and CDR2 SQIVND (reference sequence). The ends were cut back, 4 bases at V and 5 bases at J, with 15 bases in the middle. CDR3 residues: CASSNRDTEHNEQFF. CDR3 coding DNA: TGTGCCAGTAGTAACCGGGACACCGAACACAATGAGCAGTTCTTC.

The chain has TRBV2 and TRBJ1-5, with unresolved D. The CDR3 is 15 residues long. V dropped 2 bases and J dropped 2 bases, with 10 bases sitting between them. Germline loops: CDR1 SNHLY, CDR2 FYNNEI. CDR3 protein: CASSELCRGNQPQHF. In DNA, the CDR3 is TGTGCCAGCAGTGAATTGTGCCGGGGCAATCAGCCCCAGCATTTT.

V is TRBV7-6 and J is TRBJ2-2; 9 bases line up with TRBD2. CDR3 length: 16 residues. Germline V gene sequence: CDR1 SGHVS, CDR2 FNYEAQ. V dropped 1 base and J dropped 8; count of bases not matched to a gene: 8. The CDR3: CASSLELAGPSGELFF. CDR3 DNA: TGTGCCAGCAGCTTAGAGCTAGCGGGGCCTAGTGGGGAGCTGTTTTTT.

At least ten counts were recorded for this clonotype. The CDR3 DNA follows: TGTGCCAGCAGTCCCACCTTCAGACTAGCGGTTGAGCAGTTCTTC. It translates to CASSPTFRLAVEQFF. The J gene is TRBJ2-1, the V gene TRBV6-1, with 9 positions matching TRBD2. The trim removed 5 bases at V and 9 bases at J, leaving 11 bases unmatched. CDR1 is MNHNS and CDR2 is SASEGT in the germline V gene. The CDR3 covers 15 residues.

The table lists this clonotype with a few counts. The rearrangement uses TRBV20-1 and TRBJ2-7, with unresolved D. Germline CDR1 is DFQATT and CDR2 is SNEGSKA (reference sequence). The germline V and J ends were trimmed by 0 bases and 2 bases, with 14 bases remaining between them. There are 15 residues in the CDR3. The CDR3 is CSARDRSKGPYEQYF. DNA for the CDR3: TGCAGTGCTAGAGACCGGAGTAAAGGCCCCTACGAGCAGTACTTC.

CDR3 bases: TGCAGTGCTATATCCGGGGGCGTGGGCTACACCTTC. This codes for CSAISGGVGYTF. V usage is TRBV20-1 and J usage is TRBJ1-2, with TRBD1 as a possible D gene (6 bases). CDR3 size: 12 residues. V was trimmed by 4 bases and J by 8 bases, leaving 14 bases between them. Germline CDR1 and CDR2: DFQATT and SNEGSKA (reference sequence).

Comment on this clonotype: A much larger clone lies one base from this, so it may be a read error. The V call is TRBV2, the J call TRBJ2-3; the D is unclear. The CDR3 spans 13 residues. V lost 0 bases and J lost 5, with 6 bases in between. From germline, CDR1 is SNHLY and CDR2 FYNNEI. CDR3 sequence reads: CASSEAIGDTQYF. The CDR3 DNA reads TGTGCCAGCAGTGAAGCCATCGGAGATACGCAGTATTTT.

This clonotype was recorded at least ten times. This chain uses TRBV7-3 with TRBJ2-5; D might be TRBD2 (6 bases). This CDR3 spans 14 amino acids. Germline assignment: CDR1 SGHTA and CDR2 FQGTGA. V was shortened by 0 bases and J by 5 bases, with 10 bases between the two germline ends. In nucleotides, the CDR3 is TGTGCCAGCAGCTTAACGCGCGGGATGGAGACCCAGTACTTC. The encoded protein is CASSLTRGMETQYF.

This chain uses TRBV20-1 with TRBJ2-3; the D gene is possibly TRBD2 (5 bases). This CDR3 spans 14 amino acids. From germline, CDR1 is DFQATT and CDR2 SNEGSKA (reference sequence). Trimming pared 6 bases from V and 0 bases from J, leaving 13 bases between. This CDR3 reads CSAPDERSTDTQYF. For the CDR3, the DNA is TGCAGTGCCCCGGACGAGCGGAGCACAGATACGCAGTATTTT.

This clonotype was recorded many times. The chain joins TRBV3-1 to TRBJ1-2, with 8 bases identical to TRBD1. After removal of 5 bases from V and 2 bases from J, the junction contained 7 bases not matched to a gene. This CDR3 contains 15 residues. Germline V gene sequence: CDR1 LGHDT, CDR2 YNNKEL (reference sequence). The CDR3 DNA sequence: TGTGCCAGCAGCACCCACAGGGGGAAGAACTATGGCTACACCTTC. This codes for CASSTHRGKNYGYTF.

This clonotype was detected many times. The chain uses TRBV7-9 and TRBJ2-7; D is possibly TRBD2 (6 bases). Trimming removed 1 base from V and 5 bases from J, with 12 bases in between. The CDR3 is 14 amino acids. CDR1 is SEHNR and CDR2 is FQNEAQ in the germline V gene (reference sequence). CDR3 nucleotides: TGTGCCAGCAGCTTAGACGGGAGTGGCCACGAGCAGTACTTC. It specifies CASSLDGSGHEQYF.

This clonotype was seen a few times. The rearrangement links TRBV28 to TRBJ2-2; 13 bases match TRBD2. From germline, CDR1 is MDHEN and CDR2 SYDVKM. With 2 bases clipped from V and 3 bases from J, the junction kept 6 bases outside the gene matches. This CDR3 is built from 18 residues. The CDR3 protein is CASSLILAGGPDTGELFF. CDR3 DNA sequence: TGTGCCAGCAGTTTAATACTAGCGGGAGGGCCGGACACCGGGGAGCTGTTTTTT.

This clonotype was picked up many times. V usage is TRBV11-2 and J usage is TRBJ2-7, with D perhaps being TRBD1 or TRBD2 (5 bases each). Germline CDR1 is SGHAT and CDR2 is FQNNGV. V was clipped by 1 base and J by 0 bases, with 10 bases between them. CDR3 length equals 15 residues. CDR3 DNA sequence: TGTGCCAGCAGCTTAGTCCCAGGGACCTCCTACGAGCAGTACTTC. Translation: CASSLVPGTSYEQYF.

V gene TRBV6-2 or TRBV6-3 combines with J gene TRBJ2-2; 9 bases line up with TRBD2. The CDR3 runs 13 residues. The germline V gene encodes CDR1 MNHEY and CDR2 SVGEGT. V gave up 10 bases and J gave up 6 bases; unmatched junction bases: 6. The CDR3 reads CATREGVAGELFF. The CDR3 DNA reads TGTGCCACGCGGGAGGGGGTCGCCGGGGAGCTGTTTTTT.

This rearrangement joins TRBV20-1 to TRBJ1-5; D possibly corresponds to TRBD1 (5 bases). This CDR3 spans 14 amino acids. V was cut by 1 base and J by 0 bases, with 7 bases left in between. The germline CDR1 and CDR2 sequences are DFQATT and SNEGSKA (reference sequence). For the CDR3, the DNA is TGCAGTGCTAGAGGAGGGGTTAGCAATCAGCCCCAGCATTTT. Its protein is CSARGGVSNQPQHF.